This TCR beta chain was obtained from a study of CD8 T cells in ankylosing spondylitis. TCRdb reprocessed the 5' RACE reads via MiXCR and lists one record per CDR3 protein. The sample carries hundreds of thousands of distinct CDR3 sequences, approximately 9% recorded once. This clonotype was seen a few times. The TCR originated in a male donor with ankylosing spondylitis or in good health (not recorded which). Sequences were obtained from blood, either unsorted or a sorted T cell fraction (not recorded which).

CDR3: CASSLLGRNEKLFF. In DNA, the CDR3 is TGTGCCAGCAGCCTGCTGGGCCGAAATGAAAAACTGTTTTTT. The rearrangement uses TRBV7-2 and TRBJ1-4; no firm D call. Trimming removed 5 bases from V and 5 bases from J, with 12 bases in between. In germline, CDR1 is SGHTA, CDR2 FQGNSA. This CDR3 contains 14 residues.